This T cell receptor beta chain was retrieved from a study of cytomegalovirus exposure and HLA in healthy donors. The overall study: Previous work identified roughly 110 million unique TCR beta sequences from about 179 million T cells.

As regards this clone: Its specificity is unknown.

General study results and limits: The HLA-A and HLA-B alleles of most subjects were reportedly predicted accurately from TCR beta sequences.

Germline CDR1 reads MNHEY; CDR2 reads SVGAGI. This CDR3 comprises 14 residues. The V segment lost 2 bases and the J segment 3 bases; nucleotides outside the gene matches: 3. Amplification used 60 Vbeta primers and 13 Jbeta primers. Some clones are missing from TCRdb's copy, which holds only in-frame ones; the method was immunoSEQ multiplex PCR. The sample yields around 190,000 clones, 65% to 85% seen once. The receptor was derived from a female donor in good health and CMV-seronegative. Material for sequencing was PBMCs. The genes are TRBV6-5 and TRBJ2-7, with 8 bases that match TRBD1. The CDR3 region is CASSYGTGDYEQYF. In nucleotides, the CDR3 is TGTGCCAGCAGTTACGGGACAGGCGACTACGAGCAGTACTTC.